The clone carrying this T cell receptor (beta chain) has just a few counts. These data belong to a study of cytomegalovirus exposure and HLA in healthy donors. Germline CDR1 and CDR2: SGHTA and FQGNSA. Trimming at V came to 5 bases and at J to 4 bases, leaving 12 bases not matched to a gene. There are 17 residues in the CDR3. The PCR contained 60 Vbeta and 13 Jbeta primers. Some clones are missing from TCRdb's copy, which holds only in-frame ones; the method was immunoSEQ multiplex PCR. The top ten hold 2% to 3% of the sample, which has over 100,000 clones, approximately 64% seen once. Specimen: PBMCs. V is TRBV7-2 and J is TRBJ2-1, with 9 bases aligning to TRBD2. The TCR was taken from a woman in her 40s in good health and CMV-seronegative. The CDR3 protein is CASSRSRLAGSYNEQFF. CDR3 sequence (DNA): TGTGCCAGCAGCCGGAGCCGTCTAGCGGGGAGTTACAATGAGCAGTTCTTC.